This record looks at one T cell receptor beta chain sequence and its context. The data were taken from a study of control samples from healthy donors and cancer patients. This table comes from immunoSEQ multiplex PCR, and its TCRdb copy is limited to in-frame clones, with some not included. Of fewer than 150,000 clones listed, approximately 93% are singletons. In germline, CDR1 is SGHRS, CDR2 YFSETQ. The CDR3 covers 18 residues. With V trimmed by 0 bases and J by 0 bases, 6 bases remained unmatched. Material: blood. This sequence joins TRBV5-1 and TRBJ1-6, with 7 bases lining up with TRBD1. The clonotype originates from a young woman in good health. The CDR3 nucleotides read TGCGCCAGCAGCTTGGTGGGACAGTCGAGCTCCTATAATTCACCCCTCCACTTT. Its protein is CASSLVGQSSSYNSPLHF. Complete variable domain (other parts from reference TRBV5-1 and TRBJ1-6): KAGVTQTPRYLIKTRGQQVTLSCSPISGHRSVSWYQQTPGQGLQFLFEYFSETQRNKGNFPGRFSGRQFSNSRSEMNVSTLELGDSALYLCASSLVGQSSSYNSPLHFGNGTRLTVT.